This T cell receptor (beta chain) was captured in a study of long-term antiretroviral therapy in people with HIV. Researchers report immunoSEQ v3.0 was run at survey level. Assay: immunoSEQ multiplex PCR; the TCRdb copy retains only in-frame clones and omits some. The repertoire includes 21,000 or so clones, just under 85% of them detected once, and around 4.2% sits in the top ten. Each HIV participant was treated in the United States. Per germline, CDR1 MNHEY and CDR2 SMNVEV (reference sequence). J lost 4 bases, V lost 6 bases, and 17 bases had no gene match. This CDR3 is built from 17 residues. The sample was unsorted PBMCs, taken 0.5 years after starting antiretroviral therapy. This chain uses TRBV27 with TRBJ1-2; TRBD1 agrees at 7 bases. The sequence was collected from a man between 18 and 29 years old with HIV. CDR3 bases: TGTGCCAGCAGCTCCACGACTGATCAAGGGGGCGTCTATGGCTACACCTTC. Translation: CASSSTTDQGGVYGYTF.